The 25 T cell receptor beta chains listed next were all sequenced from one sample in a study of blood T cell repertoires in COVID-19. Clones were sequenced by immunoSEQ multiplex PCR, and TCRdb holds only the in-frame ones, with some missing. The sample includes 95,000 to 100,000 clones, about 87% of them seen just once. The sequenced material came from peripheral blood. Receptors originate from a woman aged 30 to 39 with acute or convalescent COVID-19.

V usage is TRBV3-1 (or the pseudogene TRBV3-2) and J usage is TRBJ2-6; D is possibly TRBD1 (6 bases). CDR1 and CDR2 from the germline V gene are LGHDT and YNNKEL (reference sequence). The CDR3 length is 18 residues. V lost 3 bases to trimming and J lost 0 bases, with 15 bases between them. CDR3 residues: CASSQTLQGPSGANVLTF. The CDR3 DNA follows: TGTGCCAGCAGCCAGACCCTACAGGGACCCTCTGGGGCCAACGTCCTGACTTTC.

This chain joins TRBV27 and TRBJ2-1, with TRBD2 matching over 8 bases. CDR3 length equals 15 residues. Looked up from germline, CDR1 is MNHEY and CDR2 is SMNVEV (reference sequence). Trimming at V came to 6 bases and at J to 4 bases, leaving 8 bases not matched to a gene. The CDR3 here is CASRPAGDGYNEQFF. The CDR3 nucleotides read TGTGCCAGCAGACCAGCGGGGGACGGTTACAATGAGCAGTTCTTC.

The chain is built from TRBV28 and TRBJ1-6; D remains ambiguous. CDR3 size: 12 residues. Between the trimmed V and J ends, which lost 3 bases and 6 bases, there was a span of 3 bases. Germline V CDR1 and CDR2: MDHEN, SYDVKM. In DNA form, the CDR3 reads TGTGCCAGCAGTTTGAGTAATTCACCCCTCCACTTT. Translated, it gives CASSLSNSPLHF.

This rearrangement joins TRBV29-1 to TRBJ2-3, with TRBD2 matching over 12 bases. The CDR3 has 18 amino acids. Germline loops: CDR1 SQVTM, CDR2 ANQGSEA. V shed 4 bases and J 7 bases; nucleotides not matched to a gene: 18. The CDR3 spells CSVARLAGVPGDLNTQYF. The CDR3 region has the DNA TGCAGCGTTGCCCGACTAGCGGGGGTGCCCGGCGACTTGAATACGCAGTATTTT.

This chain joins TRBV5-1 and TRBJ1-1; TRBD1 agrees at 9 bases. Germline V gene sequence: CDR1 SGHRS, CDR2 YFSETQ. The CDR3 loop spans 15 amino acids. Trimming at V came to 4 bases and at J to 1 base, leaving 5 bases not matched to a gene. In DNA, the CDR3 is TGCGCCAGCAGCGTGAGGGACAGGGCGAACACTGAAGCTTTCTTT. The encoded protein is CASSVRDRANTEAFF.

This chain joins TRBV24-1 and TRBJ1-1, with D possibly TRBD1 on 6 matching bases. V was trimmed by 9 bases and J by 2 bases, leaving 12 bases between them. The CDR3 spans 13 residues. In germline, CDR1 is KGHDR, CDR2 SFDVKD. CDR3 sequence (DNA): TGTGCCACCCAGACAGGCGGAAACACTGAAGCTTTCTTT. Its protein is CATQTGGNTEAFF.

This clone has just a few counts. The chain joins TRBV29-1 to TRBJ2-3, with 12 positions matching TRBD2. Germline CDR1 reads SQVTM; CDR2 reads ANQGSEA. The CDR3 is 15 amino acids. V shed 5 bases and J 4 bases; nucleotides not matched to a gene: 7. As DNA, the CDR3 is TGCAGCGTTTCTAGCGGGGGGGCCTTTGCAGATACGCAGTATTTT. Translating gives CSVSSGGAFADTQYF.

V and J are TRBV10-1 and TRBJ2-3, with D hard to call. The CDR3 has 14 amino acids. CDR1 is WNHNN and CDR2 is SYGVQD in the germline V gene (reference sequence). The V end was cut by 8 bases, the J end by 2 bases, with 14 bases between. The DNA of the CDR3 is TGCGCCAGCGGAGAACGGCGGAACACAGATACGCAGTATTTT. Translated, it gives CASGERRNTDTQYF.

V is TRBV7-6 and J is TRBJ2-1; 7 bases fit TRBD1. Germline V CDR1 and CDR2: SGHVS, FNYEAQ. The length of the CDR3 is 15 residues. J lost 4 bases, V lost 0 bases, and 3 bases had no gene match. In DNA form, the CDR3 reads TGTGCCAGCAGCTTAGCTGGGACAGAATACAATGAGCAGTTCTTC. Translating it yields CASSLAGTEYNEQFF.

This chain links TRBV19 with TRBJ1-6, with D uncertain. The length of the CDR3 is 14 residues. Germline lookup yields CDR1 LNHDA and CDR2 SQIVND (reference sequence). The V end lost 4 bases, the J end lost 6 bases, and 10 bases lay between the germline ends. For the CDR3, the DNA is TGTGCCAGTAGTAGGAGGGAACCTAATTCACCCCTCCACTTT. Translated, it gives CASSRREPNSPLHF.

The rearrangement uses TRBV4-1 and TRBJ1-6, with TRBD1 matching 12 bases. The V and J ends lost 4 bases and 4 bases, in that order; junction bases with no gene match: 8. CDR3 length: 18 residues. Germline V gene lookup returns CDR1 MGHRA and CDR2 YSYEKL. CDR3 nucleotides: TGCGCCAGCAGCCCGGGACAGGGGGCGCCTGGATATAATTCACCCCTCCACTTT. This sequence encodes CASSPGQGAPGYNSPLHF.

The genes are TRBV9 and TRBJ1-1, with D possibly being TRBD1 (5 bases). Germline V gives CDR1 SGDLS, CDR2 YYNGEE. V was pared by 3 bases and J by 7 bases, with 13 bases between. The CDR3 is 13 amino acids. CDR3 coding DNA: TGTGCCAGCAGCGCCCCGGGGGGTGGTGAAGCTTTCTTT. Residues: CASSAPGGGEAFF.

The CDR3 is CASSIQVTDTQYF. Written as DNA, the CDR3 is TGTGCCAGCAGTATACAGGTAACAGATACGCAGTATTTT. The chain combines TRBV12-3 or TRBV12-4 with TRBJ2-3; tentative D call: TRBD1 (5 bases). V dropped 5 bases and J dropped 3 bases, with 9 bases sitting between them. The CDR3 spans 13 residues.

The genes are TRBV29-1 and TRBJ2-1; 7 bases match TRBD2. CDR1 and CDR2 from the germline V gene are SQVTM and ANQGSEA. This CDR3 has 13 residues. V shed 7 bases and J 8 bases; nucleotides not matched to a gene: 11. CDR3 region: CSALPSGGDEQFF. CDR3 bases: TGCAGCGCCCTCCCTAGCGGTGGGGATGAGCAGTTCTTC.

V usage is TRBV27 and J usage is TRBJ1-5; TRBD1 is a possible D gene (5 bases). Looked up from germline, CDR1 is MNHEY and CDR2 is SMNVEV (reference sequence). The CDR3 is made up of 15 amino acids. Trimming removed 4 bases from V and 2 bases from J, with 12 bases in between. Here the CDR3 reads CASSSPGLGNQPQHF. Here the CDR3 DNA reads TGTGCCAGCAGTTCACCAGGGTTGGGCAATCAGCCCCAGCATTTT.

The V call is TRBV5-8, the J call TRBJ1-5, with 7 bases lining up with TRBD1. The CDR3 is 16 residues long. From germline, CDR1 is SGHTS and CDR2 YDEGEE. V gave up 5 bases and J gave up 0 bases; unmatched junction bases: 8. CDR3 DNA sequence: TGTGCCAGCAGTTCCGGGACAGTTAATAGCAATCAGCCCCAGCATTTT. This gives the protein CASSSGTVNSNQPQHF.

The V call is TRBV6-2 or TRBV6-3, the J call TRBJ1-5; D not resolved. Trimming removed 0 bases at V and 5 bases at J, with 11 bases between. The CDR3 extends over 15 amino acids. CDR1 MNHEY and CDR2 SVGEGT come from the germline V gene. The CDR3 DNA sequence: TGTGCCAGCAGTTACTCGAGGCCGTTCTATCAGCCCCAGCATTTT. As protein: CASSYSRPFYQPQHF.

The chain combines TRBV6-2 or TRBV6-3 with TRBJ1-4, with D maybe TRBD1 (6 bases). Per the germline V gene, CDR1 is MNHEY and CDR2 is SVGEGT. Trimming removed 4 bases at V and 8 bases at J, with 8 bases between. The CDR3 runs 12 residues. CDR3 sequence: CASSSQGEKLFF. In nucleotides, the CDR3 is TGTGCCAGCAGTTCCCAGGGGGAAAAACTGTTTTTT.

The chain combines TRBV28 with TRBJ1-6, with 7 bases matching TRBD1. V was clipped by 4 bases and J by 6 bases; unmatched bases: 6. Germline V CDR1 and CDR2: MDHEN, SYDVKM. CDR3 length equals 15 residues. The CDR3 spells CASSSQGGGNSPLHF. CDR3 nucleotides: TGTGCCAGCAGTTCCCAGGGGGGAGGTAATTCACCCCTCCACTTT.

The V and J genes are TRBV27 and TRBJ1-1; no definite D call. Germline CDR1 reads MNHEY; CDR2 reads SMNVEV (reference sequence). V lost 7 bases and J 2 bases, leaving 20 bases between the germline ends. This CDR3 has 16 residues. The CDR3 protein is CASNRGDVAVNTEAFF. The CDR3 DNA reads TGTGCCAGCAATCGGGGTGACGTGGCGGTTAACACTGAAGCTTTCTTT.

The chain carries TRBV4-1 and TRBJ2-1; 12 nucleotides match TRBD2. V trimming: 3 bases; J trimming: 10 bases; junction bases outside the gene matches: 10. The CDR3 loop spans 16 amino acids. CDR1 MGHRA and CDR2 YSYEKL come from the germline V gene. CDR3 residues: CASSHTSGGLPGEQFF. In DNA, the CDR3 is TGCGCCAGCAGCCATACTAGCGGGGGGCTTCCGGGGGAGCAGTTCTTC.

The chain combines TRBV9 with TRBJ2-7, with 9 bases fitting TRBD1. V gave up 3 bases and J gave up 6 bases; unmatched junction bases: 7. This CDR3 spans 14 amino acids. From germline, CDR1 is SGDLS and CDR2 YYNGEE. As DNA, the CDR3 is TGTGCCAGCAGCGCGCGGGACAGGGCGGGCGAGCAGTACTTC. Translated: CASSARDRAGEQYF.

The V call is TRBV6-6, the J call TRBJ2-5; a weak D match, TRBD1 (6 bases). Germline-derived CDR1 and CDR2 are MNHNY and SVGAGI (reference sequence). V was cut by 6 bases and J by 3 bases, with 8 bases left in between. This CDR3 spans 12 amino acids. The CDR3 loop reads CASRWTEETQYF. Here the CDR3 DNA reads TGTGCCAGCAGATGGACAGAAGAGACCCAGTACTTC.

The chain employs TRBV7-9 and TRBJ1-1; 9 bases line up with TRBD1. CDR1 is SEHNR and CDR2 is FQNEAQ in the germline V gene (reference sequence). Unmatched junction bases numbered 2, after V lost 2 bases and J lost 1 base. The CDR3 totals 15 residues. This CDR3 is CASSLLGQGNTEAFF. CDR3 sequence (DNA): TGTGCCAGCAGCTTACTGGGACAGGGGAACACTGAAGCTTTCTTT.

This chain uses TRBV5-1 with TRBJ2-7, with D perhaps matching TRBD1 (5 bases). V was pared by 1 base and J by 4 bases, with 12 bases between. Germline loops: CDR1 SGHRS, CDR2 YFSETQ. The CDR3 is 14 residues long. CDR3 DNA: TGCGCCAGCAGCTTGTCAGGGCCCCCGTACGAGCAGTACTTC. This sequence encodes CASSLSGPPYEQYF.